This T cell receptor beta chain originates from a study of T cell responses to AZD1222 COVID-19 vaccine. Study-level information: Pooling covered second doses at about 4 or about 12 weeks. Study-wide findings and caveats: The repertoires were collected only after the peak T cell response. The donor cohort was predominantly white British with a female majority, and clonal diversity may have been underestimated.

Some clones are missing from TCRdb's copy, which holds only in-frame ones; the method was immunoSEQ multiplex PCR. This sample has some 100,000 clones; less than 95% occur once, and the top ten carry about 1.5%. The CDR3 is 15 residues long. V gave up 6 bases and J gave up 5 bases; unmatched junction bases: 9. Germline loops: CDR1 MNHEY, CDR2 SVGAGI. In the case of this clone: The target antigen is unknown.

Material: peripheral blood, obtained on day 0 of AZD1222 vaccination. The chain carries TRBV6-5 and TRBJ2-2, with TRBD1 matching over 7 bases. This receptor was obtained from an adult in good health. The CDR3 DNA reads as TGTGCCAGCAGGGGTCTTACAGGGGAGACCGGGGAGCTGTTTTTT. Protein product: CASRGLTGETGELFF.